The entry below gives a single T cell receptor (beta chain) sequence along with its context. Its antigen remains unidentified. These data are taken from a study of OX40 agonist ivuxolimab in advanced cancers. Looking at the study overall: Administration of intravenous ivuxolimab to patients occurred every 2 weeks at 0.01 to 10 mg/kg. Past anti-PD-1, anti-PD-L1 or anti-CTLA-4 therapy was accepted, and 30% to 50% had received some. Findings and limits, study-wide: On average, CD8+ T cells had more expanded clones than CD4+. Some of the lowest clonal expansion was seen in partial responders at 0.1-3.0 mg/kg.

Assay: immunoSEQ multiplex PCR; the TCRdb copy retains only in-frame clones and omits some. Of roughly 86,000 clones in the sample, 90% to 95% are singletons; the top ten hold around 0.43%. Germline V gene data show CDR1 as LNHDA and CDR2 as SQIVND (reference sequence). The CDR3 extends over 13 amino acids. Between the trimmed V and J ends, which lost 1 base and 8 bases, there was a span of 9 bases. V gene TRBV19 combines with J gene TRBJ2-1; perhaps TRBD1 as D (5 bases). The clonotype comes from an adult with an advanced solid tumor such as melanoma, head and neck, liver or kidney cancer. The source material was CD4+ or CD8+ T cells sorted from blood, sampled in a trial of the OX40 agonist ivuxolimab. CDR3 nucleotides: TGTGCCAGTAGTATAGCCGGACATGATGAGCAGTTCTTC. Translating it yields CASSIAGHDEQFF.